This T cell receptor beta chain is drawn from a study of Ad26.COV2.S vaccination and SARS-CoV-2 variants. Study-wide background: Ad26.COV2.S arm of COV1001 included the donor.

Treatment denoted: some 20 received Ad26.COV2.S at low or high dose, single or two shots; about 5 received placebo; per-sample allocation not given. Sampling took place 63 days after the first vaccine or placebo injection. Study-wide points: Considerable breadth of spike-specific CD8+ and CD4+ T cell responses has reportedly been documented following vaccination. Placebo recipients showed lower spike-specific TCR breadth than vaccinees. Overall T cell responses may have been underestimated by the analyses of TCR breadth and depth.

Trimming cost V 4 bases and J 3 bases, with 11 bases left between them. The CDR3 covers 14 residues. Germline V gene lookup returns CDR1 SGDLS and CDR2 YYNGEE. Generated by immunoSEQ multiplex PCR, the TCRdb table keeps only in-frame clones and is missing some. The sample lists fewer than 500,000 clones; roughly 87% were seen once. As for this clone: Its cognate antigen is unknown. Additional DNA sequences in this sample encode the identical CDR3.

The chain employs TRBV9 and TRBJ2-1; TRBD2 might be the D (5 bases). The sequencing here drew on peripheral blood, taken in a trial of Ad26.COV2.S vaccine versus placebo. This receptor was identified in a person aged 18 to 65 who received the Ad26.COV2.S COVID-19 vaccine or a placebo. This chain's CDR3 is CASSPRLNYNEQFF. The DNA for the CDR3 is TGTGCCAGCAGCCCTAGACTAAACTACAATGAGCAGTTCTTC.